The 22 T cell receptor beta chains below were found in one sample sequenced in a study of CD8 T cells in ankylosing spondylitis. TCRdb reanalysed the 5' RACE reads using MiXCR and keeps one entry per CDR3 protein. This table has approximately 28,000 distinct CDR3 sequences, roughly 7.3% appearing once. Sequenced input: blood. All receptors come from a male donor with ankylosing spondylitis or in good health (not recorded which).

The chain employs TRBV20-1 and TRBJ2-1; possibly TRBD1 or TRBD2 for D (5 bases each). V was shortened by 1 base and J by 5 bases, with 12 bases between the two germline ends. The germline V gene encodes CDR1 DFQATT and CDR2 SNEGSKA (reference sequence). The CDR3 has 14 residues. The CDR3 DNA reads TGCAGTGCTAGAGTCCGAAGGGGACACAATGAGCAGTTCTTC. Translating gives CSARVRRGHNEQFF.

V usage is TRBV20-1 and J usage is TRBJ2-2; 12 bases fit TRBD2. Germline V gives CDR1 DFQATT, CDR2 SNEGSKA (reference sequence). V was clipped by 5 bases and J by 2 bases; unmatched bases: 6. The CDR3 extends over 16 amino acids. CDR3 in amino acids: CSASQLAGGNTGELFF. Here the CDR3 DNA reads TGCAGTGCTTCCCAACTAGCGGGGGGTAACACCGGGGAGCTGTTTTTT.

There are many counts of this clonotype. The chain couples TRBV9 to TRBJ1-3; D is ambiguous. This CDR3 comprises 14 residues. CDR1 is SGDLS, CDR2 YYNGEE, per germline. Trimming stripped 3 bases from V and 0 bases from J, with 7 bases between. CDR3 in DNA: TGTGCCAGCAGCGGGCGGAGCTCTGGAAACACCATATATTTT. Translating it yields CASSGRSSGNTIYF.

This clonotype was detected many times. The chain combines TRBV5-1 with TRBJ2-2, with D perhaps TRBD1 (7 bases). The V end lost 5 bases, the J end lost 1 base, and 27 bases lay between the germline ends. Per germline, CDR1 SGHRS and CDR2 YFSETQ. CDR3 size: 20 residues. The CDR3 DNA reads TGCGCCAGCAGGCCCCCCGGGCGGGACAGTAATACTTTGAACACCGGGGAGCTGTTTTTT. Amino acid sequence: CASRPPGRDSNTLNTGELFF.

The gene calls are TRBV28 and TRBJ2-1, with 9 bases identical to TRBD2. Trimming took 6 bases from V and 8 from J; bases not matched to a gene: 11. The CDR3 has 15 amino acids. CDR1 is MDHEN, CDR2 SYDVKM, per germline. The CDR3 DNA is TGTGCCAGCAGCGCCCACGCGGGAGGGCCCGATGAGCAGTTCTTC. This encodes CASSAHAGGPDEQFF.

This chain connects TRBV20-1 to TRBJ1-1, with D possibly matching TRBD1 (6 bases). Trimming left V 0 bases short and J 0 bases short, with 14 bases between. This CDR3 is built from 16 residues. Germline loops: CDR1 DFQATT, CDR2 SNEGSKA (reference sequence). The CDR3 reads CSARDEGERMNTEAFF. Written as DNA, the CDR3 is TGCAGTGCTAGAGATGAGGGGGAAAGAATGAACACTGAAGCTTTCTTT.

This clonotype turned up a few times. The chain has TRBV12-3 or TRBV12-4 and TRBJ1-1; the match to TRBD1 covers 8 bases. This CDR3 spans 14 amino acids. The V segment lost 6 bases and the J segment 5 bases; nucleotides outside the gene matches: 8. The chain's CDR3 is CASRTYRGGTEAFF. The DNA of the CDR3 is TGTGCCAGCAGGACTTACAGGGGGGGAACTGAAGCTTTCTTT.

This clonotype was recorded many times. The V gene is TRBV7-2, the J gene TRBJ2-4; D remains ambiguous. Looked up from germline, CDR1 is SGHTA and CDR2 is FQGNSA. The V gene lost 4 bases and the J gene lost 3 bases, with 19 bases spanning the gap. The CDR3 length is 17 residues. The CDR3 loop reads CASSSRRRTGFKNIQYF. The CDR3 DNA is TGTGCCAGCAGCTCGCGGCGGCGGACCGGTTTCAAAAACATTCAGTACTTC. Complete variable domain (other parts from reference TRBV7-2 and TRBJ2-4): GAGVSQSPSNKVTEKGKDVELRCDPISGHTALYWYRQSLGQGLEFLIYFQGNSAPDKSGLPSDRFSAERTGGSVSTLTIQRTQQEDSAVYLCASSSRRRTGFKNIQYFGAGTRLSVL.

This clonotype showed up just a few times. The rearrangement uses TRBV5-5 and TRBJ2-7; possible D gene TRBD2, 5 bases. The CDR3 is 14 residues long. V lost 4 bases and J 5 bases, leaving 16 bases between the germline ends. CDR1 and CDR2 from the germline V gene are SGHKS and YYEKEE (reference sequence). The CDR3 nucleotides read TGTGCCAGCAGCCACGGTCTAAGGAGGAACGAGCAGTACTTC. As protein: CASSHGLRRNEQYF. Full variable domain (missing parts from reference TRBV5-5 and TRBJ2-7): DAGVTQSPTHLIKTRGQQVTLRCSPISGHKSVSWYQQVLGQGPQFIFQYYEKEERGRGNFPDRFSARQFPNYSSELNVNALLLGDSALYLCASSHGLRRNEQYFGPGTRLTVT.

This clonotype was detected a few times. The genes are TRBV7-2 and TRBJ1-1; a possible D gene is TRBD1 (5 bases). The CDR3 contains 14 residues. Germline CDR1 SGHTA, CDR2 FQGNSA. Deletions cut 1 base from V and 3 bases from J, with 9 bases between. CDR3 residues: CASSLEGRDTEAFF. CDR3 sequence (DNA): TGTGCCAGCAGCTTAGAAGGCAGGGACACTGAAGCTTTCTTT.

The chain uses TRBV29-1 and TRBJ2-7; D is unresolved. The germline gives CDR1 SQVTM, CDR2 ANQGSEA. Trimming removed 5 bases at V and 3 bases at J, with 11 bases between. The CDR3 totals 12 residues. The CDR3, as DNA: TGCAGCGTTATCCCGGACGACTACGAGCAGTACTTC. This encodes CSVIPDDYEQYF.

This clonotype was counted ten times or more. The CDR3, as DNA: TGCAGTGCTAGTCATGGGGGCCCGAACAATGAGCAGTTCTTC. Translating it yields CSASHGGPNNEQFF. This chain uses TRBV20-1 with TRBJ2-1; D perhaps matches TRBD1 (6 bases). V was trimmed by 3 bases and J by 5 bases, leaving 14 bases between them. Germline V gene lookup returns CDR1 DFQATT and CDR2 SNEGSKA (reference sequence). CDR3 size: 14 residues.

The rearrangement uses TRBV7-9 and TRBJ2-2; D not certain. CDR1 SEHNR and CDR2 FQNEAQ come from the germline V gene (reference sequence). Trimming stripped 4 bases from V and 5 bases from J, with 8 bases between. The CDR3 length is 13 residues. The CDR3 DNA reads as TGTGCCAGCAGCTCTACTCAAACCGGGGAGCTGTTTTTT. Translation: CASSSTQTGELFF.

This clonotype has more than one count but fewer than ten. The V and J genes are TRBV4-2 and TRBJ2-3; 8 nucleotides match TRBD1. CDR3 length: 16 amino acids. Germline CDR1 is LGHNA and CDR2 is YNFKEQ. The junction had 8 bases not matched to a gene; V was cut back by 5 bases and J by 1 base. DNA for the CDR3: TGTGCCAGCAGCACGGGACCGGGACAGGGCACAGATACGCAGTATTTT. It encodes CASSTGPGQGTDTQYF.

This clonotype was found a few times. The chain has TRBV29-1 and TRBJ1-4, with D perhaps TRBD1 (5 bases). CDR1 is SQVTM, CDR2 ANQGSEA, per germline. Trimming stripped 5 bases from V and 13 bases from J, with 11 bases between. This CDR3 is built from 10 residues. The CDR3 sequence is CSVFQGGLFF. DNA for the CDR3: TGCAGCGTTTTCCAGGGAGGACTGTTTTTT.

The rearrangement joins TRBV19 to TRBJ1-1, with D maybe TRBD1 (6 bases). V was cut by 5 bases and J by 5 bases, with 18 bases left in between. CDR1 and CDR2 from the germline V gene are LNHDA and SQIVND (reference sequence). The CDR3 runs 15 residues. The CDR3 is CASSLAPGAGTEAFF. CDR3 nucleotide sequence: TGTGCCAGTAGTCTCGCTCCAGGGGCCGGGACTGAAGCTTTCTTT. Drawing the rest from reference TRBV19 and TRBJ1-1, the complete variable domain is DGGITQSPKYLFRKEGQNVTLSCEQNLNHDAMYWYRQDPGQGLRLIYYSQIVNDFQKGDIAEGYSVSREKKESFPLTVTSAQKNPTAFYLCASSLAPGAGTEAFFGQGTRLTVV.

V and J are TRBV15 and TRBJ2-3; 8 nucleotides align to TRBD1. The CDR3 is 15 residues long. The germline V gene encodes CDR1 LNHNV and CDR2 YYDKDF (reference sequence). V shed 3 bases, J shed 3 bases, and the junction held 5 bases outside the gene matches. For the CDR3, the DNA is TGTGCCACCAGCAGCCGGGACAGGACAACAGATACGCAGTATTTT. Its protein product is CATSSRDRTTDTQYF. Together with reference TRBV15 and TRBJ2-3, the CDR3 gives the full variable domain: DAMVIQNPRYQVTQFGKPVTLSCSQTLNHNVMYWYQQKSSQAPKLLFHYYDKDFNNEADTPDNFQSRRPNTSFCFLDIRSPGLGDTAMYLCATSSRDRTTDTQYFGPGTRLTVL.

The sample holds many counts of this clonotype. This CDR3 is CASSLGQGENTEAFF. The CDR3 coding sequence is TGTGCCAGCAGCTTAGGACAGGGGGAGAACACTGAAGCTTTCTTT. The V and J genes are TRBV7-9 and TRBJ1-1; TRBD1 matches 9 bases. Germline trimming cut 1 base from V and 1 base from J; bases unmatched to any gene: 1. Germline values: CDR1 SEHNR, CDR2 FQNEAQ (reference sequence). This CDR3 comprises 15 residues.

This clonotype turned up a few times. CDR3 DNA sequence: TGTGCCAGCAGCAACCAGGACAGGGTAAGGTACACTGAAGCTTTCTTT. Its protein is CASSNQDRVRYTEAFF. This chain joins TRBV21-1 and TRBJ1-1; TRBD1 reflects the table's D call only, with no check against the DNA. TRBV21-1 has pseudogene status. The length of the CDR3 is 16 residues.

This clonotype was seen more than once but under ten times. This chain joins TRBV28 and TRBJ1-1, with 7 positions matching TRBD1. The J segment lost 1 base and the V segment lost 3 bases, leaving 5 bases of the junction unmatched. The CDR3 spans 15 residues. The germline V gene has CDR1 MDHEN and CDR2 SYDVKM. CDR3 in amino acids: CASSFADRTNTEAFF. The CDR3, as DNA: TGTGCCAGCAGTTTCGCGGACAGGACGAACACTGAAGCTTTCTTT.

This clonotype was seen a few times. This chain connects TRBV29-1 to TRBJ2-3; perhaps D is TRBD1 or TRBD2 (6 bases each). Between the trimmed V and J ends, which lost 3 bases and 6 bases, there was a span of 10 bases. The CDR3 covers 12 residues. Germline CDR1 SQVTM, CDR2 ANQGSEA. This CDR3 reads CSVEQGRDTQYF. The CDR3 DNA reads as TGCAGCGTTGAGCAGGGGAGGGATACGCAGTATTTT.

This clonotype was found many times. The rearrangement uses TRBV12-3 or TRBV12-4 and TRBJ1-3; 7 nucleotides match TRBD1. J lost 2 bases, V lost 5 bases, and 6 bases had no gene match. This CDR3 contains 15 residues. The CDR3 reads CASSRTGEAGNTIYF. In DNA form, the CDR3 reads TGTGCCAGCAGTCGTACAGGGGAAGCTGGAAACACCATATATTTT.